A single sample is the source of the 26 T cell receptor beta chains below, sequenced in a study of vaccination and CD4 T cells after COVID-19. No antigen has been identified for these receptors. Described treatment: approximately 9-day PBMC culture with coronavirus spike peptide pools or control peptides (ViraFEST assay). The collection of CD4+ T cells from the unexposed donor took place before the COVID-19 pandemic (2011-2018). Sequenced with the Oncomine TCR Beta short-read assay was DNA taken from cultured CD4+ T cells. From cultured CD4+ T cells, genomic DNA was extracted. TCRdb redid the calling of the PCR reads with MiXCR, one entry per CDR3 protein. This table holds 9,000 to 13,000 distinct CDR3 sequences, 30% found once. Sequenced sample: CD4+ T cells from blood, cultured in vitro. The source is a human donor in good health.

This clonotype was picked up a small number of times. One end of the junction does not line up with germline, which may come from a read error. The chain has TRBV7-7 and TRBJ2-5, with D possibly TRBD1 on 6 matching bases. This CDR3 contains 14 residues. CDR1 and CDR2 from the germline V gene are SSHAT and FNYEAQ (reference sequence). CDR3 protein: CASSLGQSSKTQYF. CDR3 nucleotide sequence: TGTGCTAGCAGCTTAGGACAGTCATCTAAGACCCAGTACTTC.

The rearrangement joins TRBV7-9 to TRBJ1-2; D possibly corresponds to TRBD1 (5 bases). This CDR3 has 13 residues. The germline gives CDR1 SEHNR, CDR2 FQNEAQ (reference sequence). Trimming took off 5 bases at V and 8 bases at J, with 15 bases between the two ends. The CDR3: CASSPSGAGGYTF. CDR3 bases: TGTGCCAGCAGCCCCTCCGGGGCTGGCGGCTACACCTTC.

This clonotype was found a few times. This sequence joins TRBV6-2 or TRBV6-3 and TRBJ1-5; no clear D gene. CDR1 and CDR2 (germline): MNHEY, SVGEGT. The V end was cut by 6 bases, the J end by 5 bases, with 11 bases between. The CDR3 loop spans 13 amino acids. CDR3 nucleotide sequence: TGTGCCAGCAGAAAGTGGCAGTATCAGCCCCAGCATTTT. It yields the protein CASRKWQYQPQHF.

This clonotype was counted a single time. The chain is built from TRBV11-1 and TRBJ2-3, with TRBD2 matching over 8 bases. This CDR3 has 15 amino acids. The junction had 5 bases not matched to a gene; V was cut back by 4 bases and J by 2 bases. Germline CDR1 is SGHAT and CDR2 is FQDESV (reference sequence). This chain's CDR3 is CASSSLAGPTDTQYF. The CDR3 nucleotides are TGTGCCAGCAGCTCGTTAGCGGGGCCCACAGATACGCAGTATTTT.

This clonotype has just a few counts. V gene TRBV4-3 combines with J gene TRBJ2-7; 8 bases map to TRBD2. Germline V gene sequence: CDR1 LGHNA, CDR2 YSLEER. The CDR3 runs 16 residues. Trimming cost V 1 base and J 2 bases; bases outside gene matches: 7. CDR3 sequence: CASSQGAAGGTYEQYF. DNA of the CDR3: TGCGCCAGCAGCCAAGGGGCGGCGGGAGGTACCTACGAGCAGTACTTC.

The CDR3 sequence: CASRWGNTGGEAFF. CDR3 coding DNA: TGTGCCAGCAGATGGGGGAATACAGGGGGAGAAGCTTTCTTT. The chain combines TRBV12-3 or TRBV12-4 with TRBJ1-1, with 8 positions matching TRBD1. V shed 6 bases, J shed 8 bases, and the junction held 11 bases outside the gene matches. This CDR3 is 14 amino acids long.

The V call is TRBV7-2, the J call TRBJ2-7; 8 bases match TRBD1. This CDR3 has 15 amino acids. The germline V gene has CDR1 SGHTA and CDR2 FQGNSA. J gave up 4 bases and V 5 bases, and 10 bases lay outside the gene matches. The CDR3 nucleotides are TGTGCCAGCAGCATCCGACAGGGGAGCCCATACGAGCAGTACTTC. Protein: CASSIRQGSPYEQYF.

The chain uses TRBV7-2 and TRBJ1-1, with a possible D match to TRBD1 (5 bases). The CDR3 covers 13 residues. The V and J ends lost 6 bases and 4 bases respectively, with 12 bases between them. The germline CDR1 and CDR2 sequences are SGHTA and FQGNSA. The CDR3 region is CASRVSGGTEAFF. The CDR3 DNA reads TGTGCCAGCAGAGTTTCGGGGGGCACTGAAGCTTTCTTT.

The rearrangement uses TRBV7-8 and TRBJ2-3; perhaps TRBD2 as D (5 bases). V lost 4 bases to trimming and J lost 5 bases, with 7 bases between them. The germline V gene has CDR1 SGHVS and CDR2 FQNEAQ. The CDR3 has 12 residues. The CDR3 nucleotides are TGTGCCAGCAGCTCTCGGGGAGATACGCAGTATTTT. This codes for CASSSRGDTQYF.

V usage is TRBV29-1 and J usage is TRBJ1-1; possibly TRBD1 for D (5 bases). Deletions cut 5 bases from V and 8 bases from J, with 6 bases between. The CDR3 length is 9 residues. Germline V CDR1 and CDR2: SQVTM, ANQGSEA. The CDR3 spells CSVSGEAFF. CDR3 nucleotides: TGCAGCGTTTCAGGGGAAGCTTTCTTT.

This clonotype rates as medium-sized (0.01 to 0.1%). V is TRBV6-1 and J is TRBJ1-5; D might be TRBD1 (5 bases). Trimming removed 3 bases from V and 5 bases from J, with 8 bases in between. CDR1 and CDR2 from the germline V gene are MNHNS and SASEGT. This CDR3 has 13 amino acids. CDR3 coding DNA: TGTGCCAGCAGTGATCGACAGTATCAGCCCCAGCATTTT. Its translation is CASSDRQYQPQHF.

Turning to this clonotype: One end of the junction does not line up with germline, which may come from a read error. The rearrangement joins TRBV2 to TRBJ2-7; no reliable D call. Germline CDR1 is SNHLY and CDR2 is FYNNEI. The CDR3 loop spans 11 amino acids. CDR3 in amino acids: CASSEAVREVF. The CDR3 DNA reads TGTGCCAGCAGTGAAGCGGTACGAGAGGTCTTC.

Within the sample, this clonotype is medium-sized (0.01 to 0.1%). One end of the junction fails to match germline, which may point to a read error. The chain links TRBV7-7 to TRBJ2-5; D unresolved. This CDR3 contains 14 residues. The germline CDR1 and CDR2 sequences are SSHAT and FNYEAQ (reference sequence). The CDR3: CASSLGGEGETQYF. CDR3 nucleotides: TGTGCTAGCAGCTTAGGCGGAGAAGGAGAGACCCAGTACTTC.

The V gene is TRBV19, the J gene TRBJ1-1, with a possible D match to TRBD1 (6 bases). V shed 2 bases and J shed 3 bases, with 13 bases lying between them. There are 15 residues in the CDR3. Germline V gene data show CDR1 as LNHDA and CDR2 as SQIVND (reference sequence). The CDR3 coding sequence is TGTGCCAGTAGTATAAAGGGGGGATTGGACACTGAAGCTTTCTTT. Its protein product is CASSIKGGLDTEAFF.

This clonotype occurred a few times. The rearrangement joins TRBV28 to TRBJ1-1; 9 bases are shared with TRBD1. Germline V gene data show CDR1 as MDHEN and CDR2 as SYDVKM. This CDR3 is built from 15 residues. V was clipped by 4 bases and J by 3 bases; unmatched bases: 6. The chain's CDR3 is CASSSSGTGYTEAFF. For the CDR3, the DNA is TGTGCCAGCAGTTCATCCGGGACAGGGTACACTGAAGCTTTCTTT.

In this sample, this clonotype turned up a few times. The chain recombines TRBV20-1 with TRBJ1-6; 10 bases match TRBD1. The J segment lost 4 bases and the V segment lost 3 bases, leaving 9 bases of the junction unmatched. The CDR3 extends over 17 amino acids. Germline CDR1 is DFQATT and CDR2 is SNEGSKA (reference sequence). The CDR3 loop reads CSARVRDRGLYNSPLHF. The CDR3 nucleotides read TGCAGTGCTAGGGTCCGGGACAGGGGTCTTTATAATTCACCCCTCCACTTT.

The chain joins TRBV7-3 to TRBJ1-5; D unresolved. The CDR3 is made up of 17 amino acids. Deletions cut 7 bases from V and 4 bases from J, with 23 bases between. Germline CDR1 and CDR2: SGHTA and FQGTGA. The CDR3 loop is CASNSRRFRYGNQPQHF. CDR3 nucleotide sequence: TGTGCCAGCAACTCCAGGAGATTTCGCTATGGTAATCAGCCCCAGCATTTT.

The V call is TRBV6-1, the J call TRBJ1-2; 11 positions agree with TRBD1. V trimming: 4 bases; J trimming: 5 bases; junction bases outside the gene matches: 3. The CDR3 extends over 14 amino acids. CDR1 is MNHNS, CDR2 SASEGT, per germline. The CDR3 DNA is TGTGCCAGCAGTGGGGGGACAGGGGGATATGGCTACACCTTC. The encoded protein is CASSGGTGGYGYTF.

This clonotype was observed a few times. This chain connects TRBV7-2 to TRBJ1-1, with 7 bases aligning to TRBD1. This CDR3 region has 15 residues. J lost 6 bases, V lost 5 bases, and 12 bases had no gene match. Germline values: CDR1 SGHTA, CDR2 FQGNSA. CDR3 loop: CASSLSYGQASEAFF. DNA for the CDR3: TGTGCCAGCAGCCTCTCATACGGACAGGCATCTGAAGCTTTCTTT.

Only a few counts were recorded for this clonotype. This sequence joins TRBV28 and TRBJ2-2; 8 nucleotides line up with TRBD1. The CDR3 runs to 15 residues. V lost 7 bases and J lost 5; bases outside the gene matches: 9. Looked up from germline, CDR1 is MDHEN and CDR2 is SYDVKM. CDR3 sequence reads: CASTPGGRETGELFF. CDR3 nucleotides: TGTGCCAGCACACCAGGGGGCAGGGAAACCGGGGAGCTGTTTTTT.

This clonotype is medium-sized (0.01 to 0.1%) in the sample. The V and J genes are TRBV27 and TRBJ1-2; D is possibly TRBD1 (5 bases). Trimming pared 6 bases from V and 5 bases from J, leaving 10 bases between. Germline CDR1 and CDR2: MNHEY and SMNVEV (reference sequence). The CDR3 totals 12 residues. The CDR3, as DNA: TGTGCCAGCAGCCCGGAGGGGTATGGCTACACCTTC. Translated: CASSPEGYGYTF.

The J gene is TRBJ2-7, the V gene TRBV4-2, with D perhaps matching TRBD1 or TRBD2 (6 bases each). Germline CDR1 is LGHNA and CDR2 is YNFKEQ. There are 14 residues in the CDR3. V was cut by 4 bases and J by 4 bases, with 14 bases left in between. The CDR3 loop is CASSRTRGAYEQYF. The CDR3 region has the DNA TGTGCCAGCAGCCGAACTAGGGGGGCATACGAGCAGTACTTC.

This clonotype was seen a few times. V and J are TRBV6-2 or TRBV6-3 and TRBJ1-2; D not certain. V was clipped by 7 bases and J by 5 bases, with 17 bases between them. Looked up from germline, CDR1 is MNHEY and CDR2 is SVGEGT. This CDR3 is 14 amino acids long. The CDR3 coding sequence is TGTGCCAGCAAGCTGGCAGGTGGGCTATATGGCTACACCTTC. This translates into CASKLAGGLYGYTF.

The chain employs TRBV6-1 and TRBJ1-3, with D unresolved. V was clipped by 7 bases and J by 2 bases, with 12 bases between them. Germline CDR1 reads MNHNS; CDR2 reads SASEGT. This CDR3 is built from 14 residues. The CDR3 is CASMKGGAGNTIYF. The CDR3 coding sequence is TGTGCCAGCATGAAAGGAGGAGCTGGAAACACCATATATTTT.

V is TRBV28 and J is TRBJ2-7; TRBD2 matches 9 bases. The junction had 6 bases not matched to a gene; V was cut back by 8 bases and J by 4 bases. Germline CDR1 is MDHEN and CDR2 is SYDVKM. The CDR3 totals 13 residues. CDR3 DNA: TGTGCCAGCGGGAGCGGGAGGCTATACGAGCAGTACTTC. Its protein product is CASGSGRLYEQYF.

The chain couples TRBV6-1 to TRBJ2-7, with D uncertain. CDR3 length equals 16 residues. Germline lookup yields CDR1 MNHNS and CDR2 SASEGT. V lost 3 bases to trimming and J lost 0 bases, with 15 bases between them. CDR3 nucleotides: TGTGCCAGCAGTGACATGACACCAATTAACTCCTACGAGCAGTACTTC. Protein: CASSDMTPINSYEQYF.